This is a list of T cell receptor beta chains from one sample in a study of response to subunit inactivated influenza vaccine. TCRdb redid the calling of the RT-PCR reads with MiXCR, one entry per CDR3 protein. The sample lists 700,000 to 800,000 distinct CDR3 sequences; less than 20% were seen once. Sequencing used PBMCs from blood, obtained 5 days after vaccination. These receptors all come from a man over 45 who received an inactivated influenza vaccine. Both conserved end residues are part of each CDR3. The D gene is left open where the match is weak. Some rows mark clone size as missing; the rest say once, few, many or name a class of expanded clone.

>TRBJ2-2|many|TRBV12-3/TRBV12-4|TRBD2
TGTGCCAGCAGTCCGGCCGGTGCGGGGGGGTTCGGGGAGCTGTTTTTT
CASSPAGAGGFGELFF
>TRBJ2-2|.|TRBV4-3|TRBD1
TGCGCCAGCAGCCCATTTCTTACAGGGGTCACCGGGGAGCTGTTTTTT
CASSPFLTGVTGELFF
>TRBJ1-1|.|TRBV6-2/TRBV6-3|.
TGTGCCAGCAGTTTCTTACAGCAAGCTGGCACTGAAGCTTTCTTT
CASSFLQQAGTEAFF
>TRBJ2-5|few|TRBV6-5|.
TGTGCCAGCAGTTACTCGAATAAGGGAGAGACCCAGTACTTC
CASSYSNKGETQYF
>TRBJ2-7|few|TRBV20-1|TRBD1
TGCAGTGCTAGAGCCGGGACAGCCTTTCCCTACGAGCAGTACTTC
CSARAGTAFPYEQYF
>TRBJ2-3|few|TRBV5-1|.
TGCGCCAGCAGCCCGGGTGGCCTGTCAAACACAGATACGCAGTATTTT
CASSPGGLSNTDTQYF
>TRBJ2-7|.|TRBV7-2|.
TGTGCCAGCAGCTTTGGGGCGGGACAGCCTTACGAGCAGTACTTC
CASSFGAGQPYEQYF
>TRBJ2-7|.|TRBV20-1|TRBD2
TGCAGTGCTAGCCGACTAGCGGGAGGCCCCGACGAGCAGTACTTC
CSASRLAGGPDEQYF
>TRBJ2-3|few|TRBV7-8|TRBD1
TGTGCCAGCAGCGGGGACAGATACTACTATAGCACAGATACGCAGTATTTT
CASSGDRYYYSTDTQYF
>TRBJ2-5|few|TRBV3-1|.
TGTGCCAGCAGCCCTTCCGGGGCTCGGGAGACCCAGTACTTC
CASSPSGARETQYF
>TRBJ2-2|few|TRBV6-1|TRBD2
TGTGCCAGCAGCCCCGGTAGCGGGAGGGCCACCGGGGAGCTGTTTTTT
CASSPGSGRATGELFF
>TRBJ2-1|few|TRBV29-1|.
TGCAGCGTTGAAAGGCAGACTATAGACAATGAGCAGTTCTTC
CSVERQTIDNEQFF
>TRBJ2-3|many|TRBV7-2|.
TGTGCCAGCAGCATCTCGCAGGGGGATACGCAGTATTTT
CASSISQGDTQYF
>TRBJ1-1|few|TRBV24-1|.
TGTGCCACCAGTGATGGGCCCATGAACACTGAAGCTTTCTTT
CATSDGPMNTEAFF
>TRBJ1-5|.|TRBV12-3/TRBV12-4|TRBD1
TGTGCCAGCAGTTTAGGGACAGGGGCTCAGCCCCAGCATTTT
CASSLGTGAQPQHF
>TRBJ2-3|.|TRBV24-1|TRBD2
TGTGCCACCAGTGACCCCTCCGTGAGAGCGGGGGGGCAAGATACGCAGTATTTT
CATSDPSVRAGGQDTQYF
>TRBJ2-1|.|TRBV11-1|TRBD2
TGTGCCAGCAGCAAGCCCCTTAAAAGCGGGGGGGCCTGGGACAATGAGCAGTTCTTC
CASSKPLKSGGAWDNEQFF
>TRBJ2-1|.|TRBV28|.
TGTGCCAGTAAAACCATCCGCGGGGCGGCTTACAATGAGCAGTTCTTC
CASKTIRGAAYNEQFF
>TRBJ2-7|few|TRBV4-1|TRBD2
TGCGCCAGCAGCCAAGAGGCCACTAGCGCCTTCTACGAGCAGTACTTC
CASSQEATSAFYEQYF
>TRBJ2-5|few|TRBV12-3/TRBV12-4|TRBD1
TGTGCCAGCAGTCAAACAGGGGGCGGGGAGACCCAGTACTTC
CASSQTGGGETQYF
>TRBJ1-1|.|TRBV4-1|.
TGCGCCAGCAGCCAAGATCTCCCGGGGAACACTGAAGCTTTCTTT
CASSQDLPGNTEAFF
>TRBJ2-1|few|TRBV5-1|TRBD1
TGCGCCAGCAGCTTGGGAGAACAGGGGGGTGAGCAGTTCTTC
CASSLGEQGGEQFF
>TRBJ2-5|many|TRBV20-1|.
TGCAGTGCTGTACAAGAGACCCAGTACTTC
CSAVQETQYF
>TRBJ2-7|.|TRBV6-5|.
TGTGCCAGCAGTAACGGTCTTGGGGGCTCTGGGAACGAGCAGTACTTC
CASSNGLGGSGNEQYF
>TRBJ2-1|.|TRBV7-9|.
TGTGCCAGCAGCTTAGAAGGGCTTTACAATGAGCAGTTCTTC
CASSLEGLYNEQFF
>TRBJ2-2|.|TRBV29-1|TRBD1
TGCAGCGGAAGACAGGGCGAACGCACCGGGGAGCTGTTTTTT
CSGRQGERTGELFF
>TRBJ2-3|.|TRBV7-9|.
TGTGCCAGCAGCTGGCCGGGGGCTAGCACAGATACGCAGTATTTT
CASSWPGASTDTQYF
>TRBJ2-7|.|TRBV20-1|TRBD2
TGCAGTGCTAGTGGGACTAGCGGGGGGGCGAACTACGAGCAGTACTTC
CSASGTSGGANYEQYF
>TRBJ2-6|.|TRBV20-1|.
TGCAGTGCTGCCAGCCGCGGAGCCAACGTCCTGACTTTC
CSAASRGANVLTF
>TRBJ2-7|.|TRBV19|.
TGTGCCAGTAGTATAGTTGGCAGCTCCTACGAGCAGTACTTC
CASSIVGSSYEQYF
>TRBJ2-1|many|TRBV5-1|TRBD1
TGCGCCAGCAGCTGGATCGGGACAGTCAATGAGCAGTTCTTC
CASSWIGTVNEQFF
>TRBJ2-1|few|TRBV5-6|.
TGTGCCAGCAGCTACCCCAACTATGAGCAGTTCTTC
CASSYPNYEQFF
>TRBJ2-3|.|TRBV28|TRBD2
TGTGCCAGCAGTTTCGGGGGGACTAGCGGGGAGGGGTTT
CASSFGGTSGEGF
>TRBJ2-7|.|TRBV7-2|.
TGTGCCAGCAGCCGACAGGGAGGAACCTACGAGCAGTACTTC
CASSRQGGTYEQYF
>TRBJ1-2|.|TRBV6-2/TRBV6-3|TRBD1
TGTGCCAGCAGTTATTTCTTCCCCGGGACAGGGGAAGGCTACACCTTC
CASSYFFPGTGEGYTF
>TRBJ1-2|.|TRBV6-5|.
TGTGCCAGCAGTTATCATACCAGGGACGGAGGCTACACCTTC
CASSYHTRDGGYTF
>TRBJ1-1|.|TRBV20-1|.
TGCAGTGTCCCATTTGCCTTGAACACTGAAGCTTTCTTT
CSVPFALNTEAFF
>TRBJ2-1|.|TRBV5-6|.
TGTGCCAGCAGCTCCGTGGACGGATACAATGAGCAGTTCTTC
CASSSVDGYNEQFF
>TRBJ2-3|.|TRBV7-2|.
TGTGCCAGCAAAAGGGGGGGGCGAACAGATACGCAGTATTTT
CASKRGGRTDTQYF
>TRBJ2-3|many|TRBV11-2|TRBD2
TGTGCCAGCAGCTTAAGTAGCGGGAGGGTGGATACGCAGTATTTT
CASSLSSGRVDTQYF
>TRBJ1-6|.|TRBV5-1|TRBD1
TGCGCCAGCAGCTTGGCCGACAGGGTTAATTCACCCCTCCACTTT
CASSLADRVNSPLHF
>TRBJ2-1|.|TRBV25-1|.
TGTGCCAGCAGTGAATTGGCGGGGAGCTCCTACAATGAGCAGTTCTTC
CASSELAGSSYNEQFF
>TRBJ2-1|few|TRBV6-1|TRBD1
TGTGCCAGCAGTGACCGGGACAGGGGTCGGGATGAGCAGTTCTTC
CASSDRDRGRDEQFF
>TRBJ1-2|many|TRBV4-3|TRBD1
TGCGCCAGCAGCCAAACGGGACAGGGGGCGTGGGGCTACACCTTC
CASSQTGQGAWGYTF
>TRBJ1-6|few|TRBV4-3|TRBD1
TGCGCCAGCAGCCGCACACAGGGGTCCTATTCACCCCTCCACTTT
CASSRTQGSYSPLHF
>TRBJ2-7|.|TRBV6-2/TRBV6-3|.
TGTGCCAGCAGTACCCCCGGACAGAACGAGCAGTACTTC
CASSTPGQNEQYF
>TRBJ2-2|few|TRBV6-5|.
TGTGCCAGCAGTTACTCGAACCCCGCCGGGGAGCTGTTTTTT
CASSYSNPAGELFF
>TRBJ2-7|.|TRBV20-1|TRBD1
TGCAGTGCTCGTATAACGGGACAGCTCTACGAGCAGTACTTC
CSARITGQLYEQYF
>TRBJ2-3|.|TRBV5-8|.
TGTGCCAGCAGCATCGGGACGAGACCCGTCGCAGATACGCAGTATTTT
CASSIGTRPVADTQYF
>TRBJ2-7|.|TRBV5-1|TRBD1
TGCGCCAGCAGCAAACCCGACAGGGGGCTATACGAGCAGTACTTC
CASSKPDRGLYEQYF
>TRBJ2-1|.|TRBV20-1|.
TGCAGTGCTAGAGATCCCGGCAGAGCCAGCAATGAGCAGTTCTTC
CSARDPGRASNEQFF
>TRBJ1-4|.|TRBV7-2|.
TGTGCCAGCAGCTTATCGCGAGGGTCTGAAAAACTGTTTTTT
CASSLSRGSEKLFF
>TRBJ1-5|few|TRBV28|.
TGTGCCAGCACCCCACATGGGGGTCAGCCCCAGCATTTT
CASTPHGGQPQHF
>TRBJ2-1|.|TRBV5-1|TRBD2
TGCGCCAGCAGAACCGGGACTAGCGGCCCGGATTTCTACAATGAGCAGTTCTTC
CASRTGTSGPDFYNEQFF
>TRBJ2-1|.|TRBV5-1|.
TGCGCCAGCAGCACGACGGATTCCTACAATGAGCAGTTCTTC
CASSTTDSYNEQFF
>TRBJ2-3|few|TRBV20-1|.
TGCAGTGCCCCAGGCCCCACAGATACGCAGTATTTT
CSAPGPTDTQYF
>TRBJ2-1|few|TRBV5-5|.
TGTGCCAGCAGCTTCATGTCAGGGGCGACAAACAATGAGCAGTTCTTC
CASSFMSGATNNEQFF
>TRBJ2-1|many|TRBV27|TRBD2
TGTGCCAGCAGAGGACTAGCGGGAAACAATGAGCAGTTCTTC
CASRGLAGNNEQFF
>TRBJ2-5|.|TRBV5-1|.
TGCGCCAGCAGCTCGGAGGGACCGTACCAAGAGACCCAGTACTTC
CASSSEGPYQETQYF